The clone carrying this T cell receptor beta chain was picked up one time. Its antigen is still unknown. This specimen belongs to a study of shared clonotypes between healthy human individuals. For the study at large: Donor composition was a couple of women and three men, aged 18 to 49. Study findings and constraints: Clonotype sharing among donors was thought likely to change with sequencing depth.

Some clones are missing from TCRdb's copy, which holds only in-frame ones; the method was immunoSEQ multiplex PCR. Found here are 2,500,000 or so clones, around 92% of them singletons; the top ten hold approximately 0.41%. Healthy HIV-negative adults with no recent acute infections or vaccinations were recruited as donors. CD45RA+ naive and CD45RA-negative memory subsets were separated from CD4+ cells. The specimen was naive CD4+ T cells from PBMCs. The sample's subset: CD45RA+ positively selected. The clonotype originates from a man aged 18 to 29 in good health. Some clones in this sample may be carry-over from other donors' samples.

The CDR3 is CASSRTGGGEQYF. The CDR3 coding sequence is TGTGCCAGCAGTAGGACAGGGGGCGGTGAGCAGTACTTC. The rearrangement links TRBV6-5 to TRBJ2-7, with TRBD1 identical over 11 bases. J was trimmed by 7 bases and V by 5 bases; bases with no gene match: 4. CDR3 length: 13 amino acids. Germline CDR1 MNHEY, CDR2 SVGAGI.